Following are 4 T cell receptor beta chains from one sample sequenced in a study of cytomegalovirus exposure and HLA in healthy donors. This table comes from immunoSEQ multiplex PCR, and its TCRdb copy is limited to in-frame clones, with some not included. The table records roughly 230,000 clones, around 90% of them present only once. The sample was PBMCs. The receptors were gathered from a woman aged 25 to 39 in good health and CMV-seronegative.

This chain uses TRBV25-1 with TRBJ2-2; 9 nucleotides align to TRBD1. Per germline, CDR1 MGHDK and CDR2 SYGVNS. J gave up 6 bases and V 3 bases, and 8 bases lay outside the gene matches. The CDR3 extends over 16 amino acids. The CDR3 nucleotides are TGTGCCAGCAGTGACCGGGACAGGGTTAGTCCCGGGGAGCTGTTTTTT. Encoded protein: CASSDRDRVSPGELFF.

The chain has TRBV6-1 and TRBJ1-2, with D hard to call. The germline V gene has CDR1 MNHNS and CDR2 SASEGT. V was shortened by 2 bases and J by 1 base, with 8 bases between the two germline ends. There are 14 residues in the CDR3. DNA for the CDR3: TGTGCCAGCAGTGAATATCGGGATAACTATGGCTACACCTTC. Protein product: CASSEYRDNYGYTF.

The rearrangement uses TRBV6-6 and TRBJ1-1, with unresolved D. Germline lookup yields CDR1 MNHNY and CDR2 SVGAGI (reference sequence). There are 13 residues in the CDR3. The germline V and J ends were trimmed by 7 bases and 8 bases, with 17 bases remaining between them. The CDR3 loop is CASTLEGIREAFF. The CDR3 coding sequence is TGTGCCAGCACGCTAGAGGGCATAAGGGAAGCTTTCTTT.

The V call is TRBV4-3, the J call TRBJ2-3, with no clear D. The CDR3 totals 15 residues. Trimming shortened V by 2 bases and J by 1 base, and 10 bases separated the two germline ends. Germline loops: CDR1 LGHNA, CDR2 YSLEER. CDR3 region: CASSQTRARTDTQYF. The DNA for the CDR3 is TGCGCCAGCAGCCAAACCCGGGCCCGCACAGATACGCAGTATTTT.